The 27 T cell receptor beta chains in this list originate from one sample, sequenced in a study of T-cell memory formation after mild COVID-19. Each CDR3 protein gets one entry after TCRdb re-called the 5' RACE reads with MiXCR. The sample records 350,000 to 500,000 distinct CDR3 sequences, 15% to 25% being singletons. Sample: PBMCs or a T cell subset sorted from them (not recorded which). The receptor set was obtained from an adult woman who had mild COVID-19 (a few samples of this study predate the infection). Cell type and time point are not known.

This chain uses TRBV7-2 with TRBJ2-1; 8 positions agree with TRBD1. The CDR3 is 15 residues long. Germline lookup yields CDR1 SGHTA and CDR2 FQGNSA. V gave up 4 bases and J gave up 8 bases; unmatched junction bases: 10. The CDR3 sequence is CASSSRQGFGHEQFF. The CDR3 nucleotides read TGTGCCAGCAGCTCCCGACAGGGGTTTGGGCATGAGCAGTTCTTC.

The rearrangement joins TRBV10-3 to TRBJ2-1; D gene unclear. The CDR3 extends over 12 amino acids. V dropped 2 bases and J dropped 10 bases, with 9 bases sitting between them. Per the germline V gene, CDR1 is ENHRY and CDR2 is SYGVKD. CDR3 DNA sequence: TGTGCCATCAGTGAGGGCCGGGCCGAGCAGTTCTTC. This sequence encodes CAISEGRAEQFF.

The chain employs TRBV28 and TRBJ2-7; 10 bases are shared with TRBD2. The CDR3 spans 15 residues. The J segment lost 3 bases and the V segment lost 2 bases, leaving 4 bases of the junction unmatched. Germline CDR1 is MDHEN and CDR2 is SYDVKM. The CDR3 sequence is CASSLGASGSYEQYF. CDR3 in DNA: TGTGCCAGCAGTTTAGGGGCTAGCGGGAGCTACGAGCAGTACTTC.

This clonotype was counted only a few times. This chain joins TRBV18 and TRBJ2-2, with unresolved D. Trimming shortened V by 0 bases and J by 0 bases, and 11 bases separated the two germline ends. The CDR3 covers 17 residues. The germline gives CDR1 KGHSH, CDR2 LQKENI. CDR3 loop: CASSPPLGRSNTGELFF. CDR3 nucleotide sequence: TGTGCCAGCTCACCACCGCTCGGGCGGTCGAACACCGGGGAGCTGTTTTTT.

The chain links TRBV29-1 to TRBJ2-7; the match to TRBD2 covers 9 bases. Germline CDR1 is SQVTM and CDR2 is ANQGSEA. Trimming took 6 bases from V and 0 from J; bases not matched to a gene: 3. This CDR3 is built from 13 residues. The CDR3 sequence: CSVLAGLSYEQYF. The CDR3 DNA sequence: TGCAGCGTGCTAGCGGGGCTCTCCTACGAGCAGTACTTC.

The chain is built from TRBV30 and TRBJ2-7, with 10 bases identical to TRBD1. V was pared by 4 bases and J by 4 bases, with 7 bases of the junction left unmatched. This CDR3 is 14 amino acids long. CDR1 GTSNPN and CDR2 SVGIG come from the germline V gene (reference sequence). CDR3 region: CAWNSGQGGYEQYF. The CDR3 region has the DNA TGTGCCTGGAACAGCGGACAGGGGGGTTACGAGCAGTACTTC.

The chain joins TRBV7-9 to TRBJ2-3; no firm D call. Germline CDR1 reads SEHNR; CDR2 reads FQNEAQ (reference sequence). With 4 bases removed from V and 4 bases from J, the gap between germline ends came to 9 bases. The CDR3 is made up of 13 amino acids. CDR3 sequence (DNA): TGTGCCAGCAGCTACCGGGTCGCAGATACGCAGTATTTT. This codes for CASSYRVADTQYF.

V usage is TRBV7-6 and J usage is TRBJ2-3, with 7 bases fitting TRBD1. The V gene's germline CDR1 is SGHVS and CDR2 FNYEAQ. The CDR3 runs to 20 residues. V gave up 3 bases and J gave up 0 bases; unmatched junction bases: 18. The DNA for the CDR3 is TGTGCCAGCAGCTTTGGGGCCCCGGGACAGCTACCCGCTAGCACAGATACGCAGTATTTT. It specifies CASSFGAPGQLPASTDTQYF.

This chain links TRBV2 with TRBJ2-3; tentatively, D is TRBD2 (5 bases). The CDR3 length is 14 residues. The germline V gene has CDR1 SNHLY and CDR2 FYNNEI. The V and J ends lost 8 bases and 1 base respectively, with 13 bases between them. The CDR3 region is CASLTGSGTDTQYF. In nucleotides, the CDR3 is TGTGCCAGCCTGACGGGAAGCGGCACAGATACGCAGTATTTT.

The chain employs TRBV7-2 and TRBJ2-7; 9 nucleotides align to TRBD2. CDR3 length: 13 amino acids. V shed 6 bases and J 2 bases; nucleotides not matched to a gene: 2. The germline CDR1 and CDR2 sequences are SGHTA and FQGNSA. This chain's CDR3 is CASRAGGPYEQYF. CDR3 in DNA: TGTGCCAGCAGAGCGGGGGGCCCCTACGAGCAGTACTTC.

This clonotype has only a few counts. The CDR3 nucleotides are TGTGCCAGCAGCTTAGAGCCCGGCTCTGGAAACACCATATATTTT. The encoded protein is CASSLEPGSGNTIYF. The chain employs TRBV11-2 and TRBJ1-3; D gene ambiguous. CDR1 is SGHAT and CDR2 is FQNNGV in the germline V gene. The ends were cut back, 0 bases at V and 0 bases at J, with 6 bases in the middle. The CDR3 is made up of 15 amino acids.

The chain couples TRBV7-9 to TRBJ2-7; 9 bases align to TRBD1. Per germline, CDR1 SEHNR and CDR2 FQNEAQ (reference sequence). CDR3 length: 15 residues. With V trimmed by 5 bases and J by 0 bases, 5 bases remained unmatched. CDR3 in DNA: TGTGCCAGCAGCCCCCGGGACAGGGACTCCTACGAGCAGTACTTC. Protein product: CASSPRDRDSYEQYF.

The table lists this clonotype with a few counts. This chain joins TRBV5-5 and TRBJ2-1; 9 positions agree with TRBD1. V shed 4 bases, J shed 6 bases, and the junction held 8 bases outside the gene matches. Germline loops: CDR1 SGHKS, CDR2 YYEKEE (reference sequence). The CDR3 loop spans 15 amino acids. The CDR3 sequence: CASSMDRGGGNEQFF. The CDR3 nucleotides read TGTGCCAGCAGCATGGACAGGGGAGGGGGCAATGAGCAGTTCTTC.

As regards this clonotype: One end of the junction fails to match germline, which may point to a read error. This chain uses TRBV5-1 with TRBJ2-3; TRBD1 or TRBD2 may be the D gene (5 bases each). The CDR3 is 14 residues long. CDR1 and CDR2 from the germline V gene are SGHRS and YFSETQ. The CDR3 region has the DNA TGCGCCAGCAGCTTTATCGGGGCCCTGGAGACCCAGTACTTT. Translation: CASSFIGALETQYF.

This clonotype has only a few counts. The genes are TRBV11-3 and TRBJ1-4; D gene unclear. This CDR3 spans 15 amino acids. V was pared by 5 bases and J by 3 bases, with 13 bases between. Per the germline V gene, CDR1 is SGHNT and CDR2 is YENEEA. The CDR3 coding sequence is TGTGCCAGCAGCCCCCCAGGCGGGGCTAATGAAAAACTGTTTTTT. Translating it yields CASSPPGGANEKLFF.

The V call is TRBV28, the J call TRBJ2-5; no clear D gene. Trimming cost V 2 bases and J 4 bases, with 11 bases left between them. Germline values: CDR1 MDHEN, CDR2 SYDVKM. The CDR3 is made up of 14 amino acids. As DNA, the CDR3 is TGTGCCAGCAGTTTAGGGGTATATAGAGAGACCCAGTACTTC. Protein product: CASSLGVYRETQYF.

This chain links TRBV9 with TRBJ2-1, with D hard to call. V was clipped by 2 bases and J by 6 bases, with 12 bases between them. In germline, CDR1 is SGDLS, CDR2 YYNGEE. The CDR3 length is 14 residues. CDR3 in amino acids: CASSVGWMGNEQFF. CDR3 DNA sequence: TGTGCCAGCAGCGTCGGATGGATGGGCAATGAGCAGTTCTTC.

There are a few counts of this clonotype. This chain links TRBV20-1 with TRBJ2-1; TRBD1 might be the D (5 bases). Per the germline V gene, CDR1 is DFQATT and CDR2 is SNEGSKA (reference sequence). The CDR3 totals 15 residues. CDR3: CSARALGLIRNEQFF. The CDR3 nucleotides read TGCAGCGCCCGGGCATTGGGGCTAATCCGTAATGAGCAGTTCTTC.

The chain combines TRBV28 with TRBJ1-1, with 7 bases aligning to TRBD1. The length of the CDR3 is 14 residues. The germline V gene has CDR1 MDHEN and CDR2 SYDVKM. The V and J ends lost 4 bases and 4 bases, in that order; junction bases with no gene match: 6. The CDR3 region has the DNA TGTGCCAGCAGTTCCACAGGGGAGGGCACTGAAGCTTTCTTT. Translation gives CASSSTGEGTEAFF.

The genes are TRBV6-2 or TRBV6-3 and TRBJ2-1, with 8 positions matching TRBD2. The germline gives CDR1 MNHEY, CDR2 SVGEGT. The CDR3 length is 15 residues. After removal of 7 bases from V and 5 bases from J, the junction contained 10 bases not matched to a gene. DNA for the CDR3: TGTGCCAGCATAGCAGGCCTAGCGGGCCACAATGAGCAGTTCTTC. Protein: CASIAGLAGHNEQFF.

This clonotype has a handful of counts. J is TRBJ2-5 and V is TRBV12-3 or TRBV12-4; 7 bases are shared with TRBD1. This CDR3 region has 13 residues. The trim removed 3 bases at V and 3 bases at J, leaving 1 base unmatched. CDR3 in amino acids: CASSFGTEETQYF. CDR3 DNA sequence: TGTGCCAGCAGTTTCGGGACAGAAGAGACCCAGTACTTC.

This clonotype was counted between two and nine times. The V gene is TRBV12-3 or TRBV12-4, the J gene TRBJ2-5, with TRBD1 matching 8 bases. Trimming removed 5 bases from V and 7 bases from J; junction bases left unmatched: 9. The CDR3 contains 14 residues. The CDR3 DNA reads as TGTGCCAGCAGTGAAGACAGGGGAGACTGGACCCAGTACTTC. Amino acids: CASSEDRGDWTQYF.

This clonotype turned up a few times. The chain has TRBV6-5 and TRBJ2-2; a possible D gene is TRBD2 (5 bases). The V and J ends lost 4 bases and 6 bases respectively, with 6 bases between them. The CDR3 has 12 residues. The germline V gene has CDR1 MNHEY and CDR2 SVGAGI. Here the CDR3 reads CASSWGAGELFF. CDR3 nucleotides: TGTGCCAGCAGTTGGGGAGCCGGGGAGCTGTTTTTT.

This clonotype has only a few counts. The rearrangement links TRBV7-9 to TRBJ2-7, with 9 bases lining up with TRBD1. The CDR3 is made up of 15 amino acids. CDR1 and CDR2 (germline): SEHNR, FQNEAQ (reference sequence). Unmatched junction bases numbered 5, after V lost 0 bases and J lost 5 bases. DNA of the CDR3: TGTGCCAGCAGCTTAGCCGGGACAGGGAGAAACGAGCAGTACTTC. Protein: CASSLAGTGRNEQYF.

This clonotype occurred a few times. The J gene is TRBJ2-1, the V gene TRBV12-3 or TRBV12-4, with a tentative D call TRBD2 (7 bases). This CDR3 spans 11 amino acids. The ends were cut back, 11 bases at V and 8 bases at J, with 13 bases in the middle. DNA of the CDR3: TGTGCCGTTCGGGGGGCCCATGAGCAGTTCTTC. Its protein is CAVRGAHEQFF.

This clonotype has more than one count but fewer than ten. The V gene is TRBV12-3 or TRBV12-4, the J gene TRBJ2-3; the D is unclear. The CDR3 covers 12 residues. V was trimmed by 6 bases and J by 6 bases, leaving 10 bases between them. The chain's CDR3 is CASSNGVDTQYF. CDR3 sequence (DNA): TGTGCCAGCAGCAACGGAGTGGATACGCAGTATTTT.

This clonotype has a handful of counts. V is TRBV5-5 and J is TRBJ2-1, with D unclear. Trimming took 5 bases from V and 8 from J, leaving 17 bases between them. This CDR3 has 14 amino acids. Germline V gives CDR1 SGHKS, CDR2 YYEKEE (reference sequence). The CDR3 DNA reads TGTGCCAGCAGGCCGCCGGACCATCCCGATGAGCAGTTCTTC. Its protein is CASRPPDHPDEQFF.